This TCR beta chain originates from a study of blood T cell repertoires in COVID-19. This clone was counted a single time. Individuals aged 18 to 89 years were recruited from 24 US areas. The data were produced by immunoSEQ multiplex PCR, yet TCRdb's version contains in-frame clones alone and is incomplete. The sample holds more than 300,000 clones, around 90% seen once. This clonotype was obtained from a woman younger than 30 who had recovered from COVID-19. Sequences were obtained from PBMCs or T cells enriched from blood (not recorded which).

CDR3 in amino acids: CATTGTGQQYF. For the CDR3, the DNA is TGTGCCACCACGGGCACAGGGCAGCAGTACTTC. The chain recombines TRBV10-3 with TRBJ2-7, with D tentatively TRBD1 (6 bases). CDR1 is ENHRY, CDR2 SYGVKD, per germline. This CDR3 is built from 11 residues. V shed 10 bases and J shed 8 bases, with 15 bases lying between them.